This T cell receptor beta chain appears in the sequencing data of a study of cytomegalovirus exposure and HLA in healthy donors. Findings and limits, study-wide: In vitro confirmation showed three CMV-associated chains to be CMV antigen specific. DRB1 had the most TCR associations and HLA-C the fewest, a later analysis found, with rates varying by HLA locus. A list of approximately 160 TCR beta chains associated with cytomegalovirus was given.

Use of 60 Vbeta and 13 Jbeta primers characterized the PCR. Sequencing used immunoSEQ multiplex PCR; TCRdb keeps in-frame clones, though not all of them. The sample includes approximately 180,000 clones, 80% to 85% of them seen just once. V dropped 4 bases and J dropped 2; count of bases not matched to a gene: 8. The germline V gene encodes CDR1 SGHKS and CDR2 YYEKEE (reference sequence). The CDR3 is made up of 15 amino acids. On this clone itself: The antigen remains undetermined.

The chain links TRBV5-5 to TRBJ2-7; 8 bases line up with TRBD1. This clonotype was sampled from a woman aged 18-35 years in good health and CMV-seronegative. Sequencing used PBMCs. The CDR3 protein is CASSLGQGQAYEQYF. CDR3 DNA sequence: TGTGCCAGCAGCCTCGGACAGGGCCAAGCCTACGAGCAGTACTTC.